This section outlines one T cell receptor (beta chain) sequence together with its context. No antigen is known for it. This sample stems from a study of T cells in localized non-small cell lung cancer. The CDR3 contains 14 residues. J lost 6 bases, V lost 0 bases, and 3 bases had no gene match. General study findings and limits: The study linked higher blood T cell density to longer overall survival.

TCRdb's copy holds only in-frame clones and misses some; the assay was immunoSEQ multiplex PCR. The table lists some 50,000 clones, approximately 83% of them singletons. The input for sequencing was peripheral blood mononuclear cells, taken before any cancer treatment. The rearrangement links TRBV6-7 to TRBJ1-2; 8 positions match TRBD1. TRBV6-7 is an ORF, and what it does is uncertain. The receptor's source is a man aged 40 to 75 with stage III lung adenocarcinoma. The CDR3 sequence: CASSYSDRVDGYTF. CDR3 DNA: TGTGCCAGCAGTTACTCGGACAGGGTTGATGGCTACACCTTC.